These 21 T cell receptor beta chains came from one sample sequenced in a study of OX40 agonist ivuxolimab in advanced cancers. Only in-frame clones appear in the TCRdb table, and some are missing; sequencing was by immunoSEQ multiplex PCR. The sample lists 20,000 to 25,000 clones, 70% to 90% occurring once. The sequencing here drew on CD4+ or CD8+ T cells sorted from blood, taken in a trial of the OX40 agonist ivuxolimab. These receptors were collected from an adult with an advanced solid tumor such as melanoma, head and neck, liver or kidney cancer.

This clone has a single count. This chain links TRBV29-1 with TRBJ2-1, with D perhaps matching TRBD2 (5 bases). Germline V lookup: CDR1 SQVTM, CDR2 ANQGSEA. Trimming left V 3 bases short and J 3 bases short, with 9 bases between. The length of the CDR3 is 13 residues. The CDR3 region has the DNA TGCAGCGTTGAGATGGAGGTCTACAATGAGCAGTTCTTC. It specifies CSVEMEVYNEQFF.

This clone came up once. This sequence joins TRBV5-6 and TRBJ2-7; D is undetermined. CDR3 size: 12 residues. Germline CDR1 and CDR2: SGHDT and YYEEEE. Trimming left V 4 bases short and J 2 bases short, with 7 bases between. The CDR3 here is CASSTQAYEQYF. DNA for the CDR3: TGTGCCAGCAGCACACAAGCCTACGAGCAGTACTTC.

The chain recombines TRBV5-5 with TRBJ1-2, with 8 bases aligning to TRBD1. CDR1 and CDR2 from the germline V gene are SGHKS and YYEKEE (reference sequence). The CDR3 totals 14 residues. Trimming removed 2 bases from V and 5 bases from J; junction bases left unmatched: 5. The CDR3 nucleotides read TGTGCCAGCAGCTTTTCAGGGGGCGGGTATGGCTACACCTTC. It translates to CASSFSGGGYGYTF.

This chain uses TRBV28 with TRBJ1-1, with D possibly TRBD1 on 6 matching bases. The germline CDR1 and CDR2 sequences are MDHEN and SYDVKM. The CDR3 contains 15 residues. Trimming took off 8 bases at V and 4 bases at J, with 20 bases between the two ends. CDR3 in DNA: TGTGCCAGCGGCCTACGGGGGGCGGGTCTCACTGAAGCTTTCTTT. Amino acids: CASGLRGAGLTEAFF.

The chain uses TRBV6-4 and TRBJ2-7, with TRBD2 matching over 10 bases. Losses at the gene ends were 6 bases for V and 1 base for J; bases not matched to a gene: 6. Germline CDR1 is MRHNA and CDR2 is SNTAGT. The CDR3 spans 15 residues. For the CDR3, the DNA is TGTGCCAGCAGCCTACTAGCGGGACCATCCTACGAGCAGTACTTC. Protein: CASSLLAGPSYEQYF.

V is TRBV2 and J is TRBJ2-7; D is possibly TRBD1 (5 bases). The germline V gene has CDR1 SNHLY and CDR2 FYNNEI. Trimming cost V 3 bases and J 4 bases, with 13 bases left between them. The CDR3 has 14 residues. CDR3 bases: TGTGCCAGCAGTGAGGCCAGGGTGGGATACGAGCAGTACTTC. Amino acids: CASSEARVGYEQYF.

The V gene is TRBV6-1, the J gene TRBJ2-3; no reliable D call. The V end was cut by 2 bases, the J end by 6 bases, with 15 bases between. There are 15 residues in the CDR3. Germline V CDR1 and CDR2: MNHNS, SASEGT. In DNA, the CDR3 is TGTGCCAGCAGTGAAAAGGTTATGGGGTCGGATACGCAGTATTTT. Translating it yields CASSEKVMGSDTQYF.

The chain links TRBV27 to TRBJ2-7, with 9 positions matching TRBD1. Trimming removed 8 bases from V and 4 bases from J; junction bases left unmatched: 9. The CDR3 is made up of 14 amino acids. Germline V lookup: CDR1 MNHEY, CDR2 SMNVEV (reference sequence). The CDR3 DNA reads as TGTGCCAGCGCCCTTACAGGGGGCGCTTACGAGCAGTACTTC. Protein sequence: CASALTGGAYEQYF.

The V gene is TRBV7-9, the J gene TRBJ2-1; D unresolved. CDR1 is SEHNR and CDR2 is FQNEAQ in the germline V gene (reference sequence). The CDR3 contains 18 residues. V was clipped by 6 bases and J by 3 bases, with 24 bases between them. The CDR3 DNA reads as TGTGCCAGCAGGCCTCCCGACTCCTCTTCGTGGGACTACAATGAGCAGTTCTTC. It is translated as CASRPPDSSSWDYNEQFF.

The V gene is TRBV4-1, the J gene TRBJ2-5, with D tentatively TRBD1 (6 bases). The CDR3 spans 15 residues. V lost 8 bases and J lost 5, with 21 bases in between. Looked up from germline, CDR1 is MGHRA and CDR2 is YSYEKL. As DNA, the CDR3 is TGCGCCAGCGGTCCCCGGGACAACCCGTGGGAGACCCAGTACTTC. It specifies CASGPRDNPWETQYF.

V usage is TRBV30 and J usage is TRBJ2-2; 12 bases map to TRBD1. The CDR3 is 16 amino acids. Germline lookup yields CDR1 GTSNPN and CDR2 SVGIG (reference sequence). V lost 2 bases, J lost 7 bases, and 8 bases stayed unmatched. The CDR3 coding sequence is TGTGCCTGGAGTATGGGACAGGGGGCGCTTGGCGGGGAGCTGTTTTTT. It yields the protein CAWSMGQGALGGELFF.

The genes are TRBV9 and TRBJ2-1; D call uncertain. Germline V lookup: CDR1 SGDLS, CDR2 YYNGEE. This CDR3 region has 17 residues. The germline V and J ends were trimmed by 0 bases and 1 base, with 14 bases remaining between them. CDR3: CASSVAGNLESYNEQFF. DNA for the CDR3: TGTGCCAGCAGCGTAGCTGGAAATCTCGAATCCTACAATGAGCAGTTCTTC.

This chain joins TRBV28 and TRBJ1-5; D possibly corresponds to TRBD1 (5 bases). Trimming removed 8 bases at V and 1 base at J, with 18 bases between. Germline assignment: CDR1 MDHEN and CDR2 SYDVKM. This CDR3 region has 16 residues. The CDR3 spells CASYPEWGPSNQPQHF. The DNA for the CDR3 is TGTGCCAGCTACCCTGAGTGGGGCCCAAGCAATCAGCCCCAGCATTTT.

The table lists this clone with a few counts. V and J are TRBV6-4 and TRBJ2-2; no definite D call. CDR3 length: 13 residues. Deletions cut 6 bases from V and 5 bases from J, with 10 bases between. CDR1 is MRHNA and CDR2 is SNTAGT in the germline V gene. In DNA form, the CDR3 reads TGTGCCAGCAGCGAAGAAGGGACCGGGGAGCTGTTTTTT. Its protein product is CASSEEGTGELFF.

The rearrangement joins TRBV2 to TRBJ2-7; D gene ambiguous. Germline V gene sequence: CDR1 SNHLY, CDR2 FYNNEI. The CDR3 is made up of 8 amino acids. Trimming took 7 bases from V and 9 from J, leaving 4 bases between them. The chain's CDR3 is CASNGQYF. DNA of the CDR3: TGTGCCAGCAACGGGCAGTACTTC.

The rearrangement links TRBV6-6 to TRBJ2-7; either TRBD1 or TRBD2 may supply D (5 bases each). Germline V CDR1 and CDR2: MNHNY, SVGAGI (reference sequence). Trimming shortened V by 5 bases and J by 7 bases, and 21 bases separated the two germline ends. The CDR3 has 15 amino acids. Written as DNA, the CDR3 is TGTGCCAGCAGTCCCCCGGGACGGGGAACGGGGGAGCAGTACTTC. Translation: CASSPPGRGTGEQYF.

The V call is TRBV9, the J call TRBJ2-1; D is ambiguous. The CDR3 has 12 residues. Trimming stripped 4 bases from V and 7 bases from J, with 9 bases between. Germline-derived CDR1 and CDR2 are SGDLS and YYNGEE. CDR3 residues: CASSPLENEQFF. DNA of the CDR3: TGTGCCAGCAGCCCACTCGAGAATGAGCAGTTCTTC. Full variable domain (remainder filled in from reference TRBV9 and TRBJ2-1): DSGVTQTPKHLITATGQRVTLRCSPRSGDLSVYWYQQSLDQGLQFLIQYYNGEERAKGNILERFSAQQFPDLHSELNLSSLELGDSALYFCASSPLENEQFFGPGTRLTVL.

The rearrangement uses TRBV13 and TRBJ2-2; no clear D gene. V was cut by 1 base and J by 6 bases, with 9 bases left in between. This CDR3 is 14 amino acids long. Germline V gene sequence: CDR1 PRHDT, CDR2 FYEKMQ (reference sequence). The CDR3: CASSLVAEAGELFF. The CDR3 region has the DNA TGTGCCAGCAGCTTAGTTGCTGAGGCCGGGGAGCTGTTTTTT. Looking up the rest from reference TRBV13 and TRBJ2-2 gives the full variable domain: AAGVIQSPRHLIKEKRETATLKCYPIPRHDTVYWYQQGPGQDPQFLISFYEKMQSDKGSIPDRFSAQQFSDYHSELNMSSLELGDSALYFCASSLVAEAGELFFGEGSRLTVL.

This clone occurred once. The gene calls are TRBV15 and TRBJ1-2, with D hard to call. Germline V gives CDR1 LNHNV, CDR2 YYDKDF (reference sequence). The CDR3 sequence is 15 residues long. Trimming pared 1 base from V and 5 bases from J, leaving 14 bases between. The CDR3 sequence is CATSRALPGRYGYTF. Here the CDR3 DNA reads TGTGCCACCAGCAGAGCATTACCGGGAAGATATGGCTACACCTTC. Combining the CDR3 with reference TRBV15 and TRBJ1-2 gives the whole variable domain DAMVIQNPRYQVTQFGKPVTLSCSQTLNHNVMYWYQQKSSQAPKLLFHYYDKDFNNEADTPDNFQSRRPNTSFCFLDIRSPGLGDTAMYLCATSRALPGRYGYTFGSGTRLTVV.

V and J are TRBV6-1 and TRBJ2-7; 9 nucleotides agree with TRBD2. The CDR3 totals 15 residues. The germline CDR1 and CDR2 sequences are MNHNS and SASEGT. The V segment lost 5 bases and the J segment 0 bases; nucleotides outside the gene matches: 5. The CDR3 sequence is CASSSSAGGSYEQYF. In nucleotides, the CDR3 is TGTGCCAGCAGTTCTTCAGCGGGAGGCTCCTACGAGCAGTACTTC.

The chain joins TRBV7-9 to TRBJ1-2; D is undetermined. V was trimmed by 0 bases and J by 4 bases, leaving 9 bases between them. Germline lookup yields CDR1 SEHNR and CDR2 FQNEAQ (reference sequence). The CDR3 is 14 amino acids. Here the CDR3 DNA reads TGTGCCAGCAGCTTAGCAGGGAGCGGCTATGGCTACACCTTC. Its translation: CASSLAGSGYGYTF.